This T cell receptor beta chain was obtained from a study of shared clonotypes between healthy human individuals. Notes on this clone: What it binds is unknown. Only one base separates this from a far larger clonotype, so it likely reflects a read error.

Regarding the study as a whole: Represented genetic and exposure-history diversity was restricted by having few donors.

Germline V CDR1 and CDR2: MDHEN, SYDVKM. The CDR3 runs 17 residues. V lost 6 bases and J lost 2; bases outside the gene matches: 12. Profiled with immunoSEQ multiplex PCR; TCRdb holds only in-frame clones, not every one. The sample lists around 500,000 clones; about 85% were seen once. The material sequenced was PBMCs. The chain couples TRBV28 to TRBJ2-7, with 11 bases aligning to TRBD2. The TCR sequence derives from a woman between 35 and 50 years old in good health. Some clones in this sample may be carry-over from other donors' samples. CDR3 coding DNA: TGTGCCAGCAGCCGACTCGGACTAGCGGGCTTCCCCTACGAGCAGTACTTC. Protein sequence: CASSRLGLAGFPYEQYF.